This entry lists 11 T cell receptor beta chains sequenced from one sample in a study of lymphopenia after photon versus proton radiotherapy. Sequencing used immunoSEQ multiplex PCR; TCRdb keeps in-frame clones, though not all of them. Altogether tens of thousands of clones are present, around 90% being singletons, with the ten largest covering 2.9%. The source was peripheral blood, collected from a patient treated with photon-based radiotherapy. The receptors derive from a woman aged 65 to 85 with pancreatic cancer.

The chain recombines TRBV6-1 with TRBJ2-7; 8 positions match TRBD1. Looked up from germline, CDR1 is MNHNS and CDR2 is SASEGT. The V segment lost 10 bases and the J segment 2 bases; nucleotides outside the gene matches: 7. This CDR3 is built from 13 residues. The DNA for the CDR3 is TGTGCCACCCGGACAGGGTTTCCCTACGAGCAGTACTTC. Its protein is CATRTGFPYEQYF.

CDR3 DNA sequence: TGTGCCAGCAGCTTCCCGGACAGGGCGTCAGACTCTGGGGCCAACGTCCTGACTTTC. Translated: CASSFPDRASDSGANVLTF. This chain connects TRBV7-9 to TRBJ2-6; 8 bases agree with TRBD1. The CDR3 spans 19 residues. V shed 3 bases, J shed 0 bases, and the junction held 10 bases outside the gene matches. Germline V gene lookup returns CDR1 SEHNR and CDR2 FQNEAQ (reference sequence).

This chain links TRBV7-2 with TRBJ1-3; TRBD1 matches 7 bases. The CDR3 has 16 residues. The V and J ends lost 2 bases and 1 base, in that order; junction bases with no gene match: 5. The germline V gene has CDR1 SGHTA and CDR2 FQGNSA. CDR3 sequence (DNA): TGTGCCAGCAGCTTAACGCAGGGGGGGTCTGGAAACACCATATATTTT. Protein sequence: CASSLTQGGSGNTIYF.

The chain combines TRBV19 with TRBJ2-2; D call uncertain. Germline lookup yields CDR1 LNHDA and CDR2 SQIVND (reference sequence). V was pared by 1 base and J by 3 bases, with 12 bases between. This CDR3 contains 16 residues. The CDR3 DNA is TGTGCCAGTAGTATAGTAACTTTACGCGACACCGGGGAGCTGTTTTTT. It codes for CASSIVTLRDTGELFF.

The J gene is TRBJ1-1, the V gene TRBV7-9, with 8 positions matching TRBD1. The J segment lost 1 base and the V segment lost 9 bases, leaving 7 bases of the junction unmatched. The CDR3 runs 14 residues. Germline V lookup: CDR1 SEHNR, CDR2 FQNEAQ (reference sequence). CDR3 in amino acids: CASTTGGTNTEAFF. The CDR3 DNA reads TGTGCCAGTACAACAGGGGGTACGAACACTGAAGCTTTCTTT.

This sequence joins TRBV9 and TRBJ2-1; D not resolved. The length of the CDR3 is 13 residues. Germline V gives CDR1 SGDLS, CDR2 YYNGEE. V lost 3 bases and J 10 bases, leaving 14 bases between the germline ends. CDR3 in amino acids: CASSGPSNGEQFF. In DNA form, the CDR3 reads TGTGCCAGCAGCGGGCCCTCTAACGGGGAGCAGTTCTTC.

This clone has only one observation. The gene calls are TRBV4-3 and TRBJ1-2, with TRBD1 as a possible D gene (6 bases). V dropped 0 bases and J dropped 3 bases, with 11 bases sitting between them. CDR1 and CDR2 from the germline V gene are LGHNA and YSLEER. The CDR3 is 15 residues long. CDR3 sequence: CASSQEEQGDYGYTF. As DNA, the CDR3 is TGCGCCAGCAGCCAAGAGGAACAGGGCGACTATGGCTACACCTTC.

The chain is built from TRBV9 and TRBJ2-3; TRBD2 matches 8 bases. The CDR3 extends over 14 amino acids. Unmatched junction bases numbered 2, after V lost 0 bases and J lost 5 bases. The germline gives CDR1 SGDLS, CDR2 YYNGEE. The CDR3 spells CASSVVAGGDTQYF. In DNA form, the CDR3 reads TGTGCCAGCAGCGTAGTGGCGGGAGGAGATACGCAGTATTTT.

The J gene is TRBJ2-5, the V gene TRBV4-2; D is unclear. Matching the DNA end better, TRBJ2-7 makes the J call doubtful. Germline assignment: CDR1 LGHNA and CDR2 YNFKEQ. There are 15 residues in the CDR3. DNA of the CDR3: TGTGCCAGCAGCCAAGGGTCTAGGAGCTCCTACGAGCAGTACTTC. Its protein is CASSQGSRSSYEQYF.

The rearrangement links TRBV7-2 to TRBJ2-1; 12 positions agree with TRBD2. CDR3 length: 14 amino acids. V dropped 0 bases and J dropped 11; count of bases not matched to a gene: 2. Germline CDR1 and CDR2: SGHTA and FQGNSA. The CDR3 nucleotides are TGTGCCAGCAGCTTAGCTCTAGCGGGGGGGCAGCAGTTCTTC. As protein: CASSLALAGGQQFF.

V is TRBV7-2 and J is TRBJ2-5; TRBD1 aligns across 12 bases. The J segment lost 4 bases and the V segment lost 6 bases, leaving 3 bases of the junction unmatched. The CDR3 extends over 14 amino acids. Germline V gene data show CDR1 as SGHTA and CDR2 as FQGNSA. Written as DNA, the CDR3 is TGTGCCAGCAGACGGGACAGGGGGCGAGAGACCCAGTACTTC. Protein sequence: CASRRDRGRETQYF.